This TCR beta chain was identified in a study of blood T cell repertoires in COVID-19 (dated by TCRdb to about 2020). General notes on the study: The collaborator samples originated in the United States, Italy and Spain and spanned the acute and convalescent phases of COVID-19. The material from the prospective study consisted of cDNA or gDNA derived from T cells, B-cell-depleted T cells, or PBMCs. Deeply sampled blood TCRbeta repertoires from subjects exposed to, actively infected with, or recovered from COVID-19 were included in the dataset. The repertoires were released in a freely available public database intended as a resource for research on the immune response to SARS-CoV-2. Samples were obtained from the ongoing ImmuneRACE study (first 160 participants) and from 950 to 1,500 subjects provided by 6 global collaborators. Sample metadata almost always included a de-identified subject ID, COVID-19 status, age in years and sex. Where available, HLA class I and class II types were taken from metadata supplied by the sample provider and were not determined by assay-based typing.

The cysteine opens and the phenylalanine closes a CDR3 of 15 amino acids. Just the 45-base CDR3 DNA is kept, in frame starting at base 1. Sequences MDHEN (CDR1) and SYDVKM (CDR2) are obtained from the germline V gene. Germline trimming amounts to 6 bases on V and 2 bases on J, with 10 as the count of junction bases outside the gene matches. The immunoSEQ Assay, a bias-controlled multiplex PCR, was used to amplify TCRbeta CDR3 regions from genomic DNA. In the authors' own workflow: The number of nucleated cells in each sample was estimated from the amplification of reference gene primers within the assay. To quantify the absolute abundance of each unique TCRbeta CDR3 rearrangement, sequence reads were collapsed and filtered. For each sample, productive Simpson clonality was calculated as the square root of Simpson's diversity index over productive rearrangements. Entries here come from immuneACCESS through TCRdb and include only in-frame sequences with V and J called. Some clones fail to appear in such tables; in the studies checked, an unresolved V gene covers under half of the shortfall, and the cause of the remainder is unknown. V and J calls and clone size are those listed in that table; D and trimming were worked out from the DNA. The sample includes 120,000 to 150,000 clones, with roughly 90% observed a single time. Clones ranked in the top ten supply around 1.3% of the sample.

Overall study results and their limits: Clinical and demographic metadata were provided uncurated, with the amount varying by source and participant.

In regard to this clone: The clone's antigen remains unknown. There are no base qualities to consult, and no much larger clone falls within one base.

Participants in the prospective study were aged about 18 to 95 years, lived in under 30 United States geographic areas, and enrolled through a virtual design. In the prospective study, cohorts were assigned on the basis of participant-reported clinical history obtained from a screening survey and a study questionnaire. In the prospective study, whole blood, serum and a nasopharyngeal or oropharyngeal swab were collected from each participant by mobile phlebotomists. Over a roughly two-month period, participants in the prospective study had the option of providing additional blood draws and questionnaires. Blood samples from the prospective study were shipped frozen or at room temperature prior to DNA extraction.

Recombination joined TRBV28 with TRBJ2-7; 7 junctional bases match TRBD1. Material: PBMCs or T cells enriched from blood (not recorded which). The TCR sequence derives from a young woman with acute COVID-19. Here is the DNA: TGTGCCAGCAGGGTCCTTGGCCAGGGGGCCTACGAGCAGTACTTC. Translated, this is CASRVLGQGAYEQYF.